This paragraph covers one T cell receptor (beta chain) sequence. The CDR3 extends over 13 amino acids. Deletions cut 2 bases from V and 1 base from J, with 4 bases between. Per germline, CDR1 PRHDT and CDR2 FYEKMQ (reference sequence). The record originates from a study of T cell changes during pregnancy in multiple sclerosis. Method: immunoSEQ multiplex PCR; TCRdb's copy keeps in-frame clones and lacks some. The table records under 55,000 clones, approximately 90% of them present only once. The sequence was collected from a female donor with multiple sclerosis, enrolled in a pregnancy study. The chain combines TRBV13 with TRBJ2-3; no definite D call. Sequenced sample: PBMCs (not recorded whether the cells were cultured). CDR3 sequence reads: CASSLIGTDTQYF. The DNA of the CDR3 is TGTGCCAGCAGCTTAATAGGCACAGATACGCAGTATTTT.